This T cell receptor beta chain was sequenced during a study of graft-versus-host responses after intestinal transplantation (dated by TCRdb to the early 2020s). Looking at the study overall: Recipients received multivisceral, liver-intestinal, or isolated intestinal transplants. Every recipient was given anti-thymocyte globulin induction, then maintenance tacrolimus and steroids for about three years. Graft-versus-host and host-versus-graft alloreactive T cell clones were tracked in the graft, circulation and bone marrow after intestinal transplantation using bulk TCR-beta CDR3 sequencing. To identify alloreactive clones, pre-transplant mixed lymphocyte reaction products were sequenced and compared with unstimulated pre-transplant donor and recipient T cells. The cohort enrolled approximately 24 intestinal transplant recipients including one retransplant, and a few patients lacking pretransplant specimens were excluded. Donor T cell macrochimerism was defined as a peak of at least 4% donor T cells among recipient peripheral blood mononuclear cells. Rather than being sequenced by the commercial service, samples from a few later patients were sequenced in-house on an Illumina MiSeq and processed with MiXCR. General conclusions and limits of the study: In the allografts of patients with donor T cell macrochimerism, GvH to HvG T cell clonal ratios were high. Conclusions were limited by the relatively low number and heterogeneity of intestinal transplant patients. GvH clones were detected in recipient bone marrow, and some appeared earlier in ileal mucosa or blood, consistent with an intestinal mucosal origin. Early after transplant, peak levels of circulating GvH clones were found to be associated with declines in HvG clones.

Germline trimming: 4 bases from V, 4 bases from J; junction bases outside gene matches: 5. CDR1 and CDR2 (MGHDK, SYGVNS) derive from the germline V gene. The cysteine opens and the phenylalanine closes a CDR3 of 14 amino acids. The kept DNA is CDR3 alone, 42 bases in frame from the first base. In regard to this clone: The target of this receptor is not known. No much larger clonotype is one base removed from it; base qualities were not supplied.

The time point label, as the study defines it: cells obtained before transplantation from donor or recipient. CD3+CD4+ and CD3+CD8+ populations were FACS-sorted from unstimulated pre-transplant donor and recipient cells taken from spleen or lymph nodes. Receptors were amplified or captured by the immunoSEQ multiplex PCR assay. For most patients, genomic DNA was isolated with the Qiagen DNeasy Blood and Tissue Kit and sent frozen to Adaptive Biotechnologies for TCR sequencing. For most patients, high-throughput TCR-beta CDR3 sequencing of genomic DNA was performed by Adaptive Biotechnologies. Concerning the study's data processing: TCR sequencing data for roughly 17 patients were retrieved from Adaptive's ImmunoSEQ software; three other patients were processed with MiXCR and VDJtools. To correct CD4 versus CD8 sorting errors, sequences present in both subsets at a frequency ratio below 5:1 were removed. Because the origin of CDR3 nucleotide sequences shared between donor and recipient could not be assigned, those sequences were removed. At least 2-fold expansion over unstimulated cells and a minimum CFSE-low frequency of 0.002% (template counts) or 0.001% (read counts) were required for clones to be classified as alloreactive. A clone was considered mappable if detected in the sequenced pre-transplant spleen, lymph node, or MLR CFSE-low populations of the donor or recipient. Cumulative frequency of alloreactive clones was calculated as a percentage of all sequences weighted by copy number. The clones in this table, taken by TCRdb from immuneACCESS, are in-frame only. Not every clone is retained; where verified, under half of the shortfall comes from an unresolved V gene, and the cause of the rest is unknown. Clone size and the V and J calls come from that table; the DNA yielded D and trimming. Present in this sample are approximately 94,000 clones, roughly 87% of which were seen just once. Of the sample, around 0.98% falls within the top ten clones.

Sequenced material: unstimulated CD4+ T cells sorted from spleen or lymph node cells, taken before transplant. The sequence derives from a human donor who was the organ donor for an intestinal transplant. This chain is built from TRBV25-1 and TRBJ2-3, and 7 junctional nucleotides match TRBD2. The nucleotides read TGTGCCAGCAGTGGAGCGACTAGCTCAGATACGCAGTATTTT. This codes for CASSGATSSDTQYF.